This TCR beta chain was captured by sequencing in a study of blood T cell repertoires in COVID-19. Study-wide context: Material from acute and convalescent COVID-19 was sourced from the United States, Italy and Spain. From T cells, B-cell-depleted T cells, or PBMCs came the material, which was cDNA or gDNA.

Original data processing: Cell counts per sample came from amplifying reference gene primers. Only in-frame clones appear in the TCRdb table, and some are missing; sequencing was by immunoSEQ multiplex PCR. V and J calls and clone size are those listed in that table; D and trimming were worked out from the DNA. The data hold about 320,000 clones, with roughly 85% observed a single time. The sequenced sample consisted of peripheral blood. This TCR was sampled from a human donor in a cohort sampled during active COVID-19.

CDR3 bases: TGTGCCATACGAGGGGGCAGGGATGGCTACACCTTC. As protein: CAIRGGRDGYTF. The rearrangement uses TRBV6-5 and TRBJ1-2, with 7 bases that match TRBD1. Germline values: CDR1 MNHEY, CDR2 SVGAGI. V shed 10 bases, J shed 6 bases, and the junction held 8 bases outside the gene matches. This CDR3 is 12 amino acids long.